The next 32 T cell receptor beta chains were all read from a single sample in a study of spatial heterogeneity in lung cancer. One entry per CDR3 protein, called by TCRdb with MiXCR from the 5' RACE reads. Of roughly 23,000 distinct CDR3 sequences detected, 4% to 5% appear once; the ten largest clones hold roughly 5.2%. Sample time point: sample taken at primary tumor resection. The sequencing used PBMCs, collected at surgery. These receptors were collected from a male donor with early-stage non-small cell lung cancer.

The rearrangement joins TRBV28 to TRBJ1-5, with a possible D match to TRBD1 (5 bases). V was pared by 6 bases and J by 2 bases, with 11 bases between. The CDR3 is made up of 14 amino acids. Per the germline V gene, CDR1 is MDHEN and CDR2 is SYDVKM. The CDR3 here is CASRSLGGNQPQHF. The CDR3 nucleotides are TGTGCCAGCAGATCCCTGGGGGGCAATCAGCCCCAGCATTTT.

There are many counts of this clonotype. The gene calls are TRBV6-1 and TRBJ2-4; D is perhaps TRBD1 (7 bases). The ends were cut back, 1 base at V and 1 base at J, with 14 bases in the middle. Per the germline V gene, CDR1 is MNHNS and CDR2 is SASEGT. The CDR3 totals 17 residues. CDR3 loop: CASSEGKTGRAKNIQYF. In DNA, the CDR3 is TGTGCCAGCAGTGAAGGGAAGACAGGGAGGGCCAAAAACATTCAGTACTTC.

This clonotype occurred many times. Here the CDR3 reads CASIPLRGNNQPQHF. As DNA, the CDR3 is TGTGCCAGCATCCCTTTGCGTGGAAACAATCAGCCCCAGCATTTT. This chain joins TRBV28 and TRBJ1-5; D ambiguous. Trimming removed 7 bases from V and 3 bases from J, with 16 bases in between. The CDR3 is made up of 15 amino acids. Germline V CDR1 and CDR2: MDHEN, SYDVKM.

This clonotype was seen repeatedly, ten times or more. This chain connects TRBV28 to TRBJ1-6, with a tentative D call TRBD1 (5 bases). The germline V gene has CDR1 MDHEN and CDR2 SYDVKM. This CDR3 has 15 residues. V was pared by 3 bases and J by 3 bases, with 9 bases between. The CDR3 sequence is CASSLGGYYNSPLHF. The CDR3 nucleotides read TGTGCCAGCAGTTTGGGGGGGTACTATAATTCACCCCTCCACTTT.

The J gene is TRBJ2-7, the V gene TRBV20-1, with 8 bases identical to TRBD1. V lost 6 bases and J lost 5; bases outside the gene matches: 12. CDR1 and CDR2 from the germline V gene are DFQATT and SNEGSKA (reference sequence). This CDR3 is built from 14 residues. The CDR3 DNA sequence: TGCAGTGCCCGGACCGGGACAGGTGGGGACGAGCAGTACTTC. Its translation is CSARTGTGGDEQYF.

By share of the sample, this clonotype is medium-sized. This chain links TRBV20-1 with TRBJ2-7, with D tentatively TRBD2 (6 bases). The germline V gene encodes CDR1 DFQATT and CDR2 SNEGSKA (reference sequence). The V gene lost 6 bases and the J gene lost 5 bases, with 23 bases spanning the gap. The CDR3 length is 15 residues. CDR3 sequence (DNA): TGCAGTGCCCCCCTCCGGGGCGGGATGAGCCACGAGCAGTACTTC. Translated, it gives CSAPLRGGMSHEQYF.

This clonotype was seen ten or more times. CDR3 sequence (DNA): TGTGCCAGCAGCAGTCCCCAGGGGAGCACAGATACGCAGTATTTT. Translation: CASSSPQGSTDTQYF. This chain uses TRBV7-9 with TRBJ2-3, with a tentative D call TRBD1 (6 bases). This CDR3 contains 15 residues. V was clipped by 5 bases and J by 0 bases, with 12 bases between them. Germline-derived CDR1 and CDR2 are SEHNR and FQNEAQ (reference sequence).

In its sample, this clonotype was seen many times. This sequence joins TRBV30 and TRBJ1-5; TRBD1 matches 7 bases. The CDR3 has 13 residues. The junction had 0 bases not matched to a gene; V was cut back by 0 bases and J by 4 bases. CDR1 GTSNPN and CDR2 SVGIG come from the germline V gene (reference sequence). The CDR3 sequence is CAWSVQGNQPQHF. CDR3 nucleotide sequence: TGTGCCTGGAGTGTACAGGGGAATCAGCCCCAGCATTTT.

In this sample, this clonotype is medium-sized. V usage is TRBV3-1 and J usage is TRBJ2-7; possibly TRBD1 for D (5 bases). The CDR3 runs 13 residues. CDR1 is LGHDT and CDR2 is YNNKEL in the germline V gene (reference sequence). Trimming took 7 bases from V and 2 from J, leaving 12 bases between them. The CDR3: CASTPPGTYEQYF. In nucleotides, the CDR3 is TGTGCCAGCACCCCGCCAGGGACCTACGAGCAGTACTTC.

This clonotype was observed many times. The chain has TRBV28 and TRBJ2-1; TRBD2 matches at 7 bases. CDR3 length: 16 amino acids. Per the germline V gene, CDR1 is MDHEN and CDR2 is SYDVKM. After removal of 0 bases from V and 5 bases from J, the junction contained 7 bases not matched to a gene. The CDR3 bases are TGTGCCAGCAGTTTATGGACCGCGGGGGATAACAATGAGCAGTTCTTC. It encodes CASSLWTAGDNNEQFF.

In this sample, this clonotype turned up many times. The J gene is TRBJ1-1, the V gene TRBV9; maybe TRBD1 (5 bases). Trimming left V 4 bases short and J 11 bases short, with 24 bases between. CDR1 and CDR2 from the germline V gene are SGDLS and YYNGEE. The CDR3 runs 15 residues. In DNA, the CDR3 is TGTGCCAGCAGCCGTAAGCCGGGGGGTGTCGAATTGGCTTTCTTT. Amino acid sequence: CASSRKPGGVELAFF.

This clonotype has ten or more counts. CDR3 coding DNA: TGTGCCAGCTCATCCCTTGGTAGCGGTCTATACAATGAGCAGTTCTTC. Translated: CASSSLGSGLYNEQFF. The genes are TRBV18 and TRBJ2-1, with D perhaps matching TRBD2 (6 bases). The V gene's germline CDR1 is KGHSH and CDR2 LQKENI. This CDR3 is built from 16 residues. V was shortened by 5 bases and J by 4 bases, with 18 bases between the two germline ends. Full variable domain (remainder filled in from reference TRBV18 and TRBJ2-1): NAGVMQNPRHLVRRRGQEARLRCSPMKGHSHVYWYRQLPEEGLKFMVYLQKENIIDESGMPKERFSAEFPKEGPSILRIQQVVRGDSAAYFCASSSLGSGLYNEQFFGPGTRLTVL.

This clonotype was recorded once. The chain combines TRBV5-1 with TRBJ2-5; D possibly corresponds to TRBD1 (6 bases). Germline V lookup: CDR1 SGHRS, CDR2 YFSETQ. The CDR3 is 15 amino acids. The V gene lost 4 bases and the J gene lost 1 base, with 14 bases spanning the gap. The CDR3 sequence is CASSRTEIAQETQYF. The CDR3 bases are TGCGCCAGCAGCCGGACAGAGATTGCCCAAGAGACCCAGTACTTC. Using reference TRBV5-1 and TRBJ2-5 for the parts outside the CDR3, the full variable domain is KAGVTQTPRYLIKTRGQQVTLSCSPISGHRSVSWYQQTPGQGLQFLFEYFSETQRNKGNFPGRFSGRQFSNSRSEMNVSTLELGDSALYLCASSRTEIAQETQYFGPGTRLLVL.

The table lists this clonotype with many counts. This chain connects TRBV28 to TRBJ2-6, with D perhaps TRBD1 (6 bases). Looked up from germline, CDR1 is MDHEN and CDR2 is SYDVKM. V gave up 4 bases and J gave up 0 bases, with 10 bases separating them. The CDR3 is made up of 16 amino acids. For the CDR3, the DNA is TGTGCCAGCAGTTCCCCGACAGGCTCTGGGGCCAACGTCCTGACTTTC. It translates to CASSSPTGSGANVLTF. Looking up the rest from reference TRBV28 and TRBJ2-6 gives the full variable domain: DVKVTQSSRYLVKRTGEKVFLECVQDMDHENMFWYRQDPGLGLRLIYFSYDVKMKEKGDIPEGYSVSREKKERFSLILESASTNQTSMYLCASSSPTGSGANVLTFGAGSRLTVL.

This clonotype was recorded many times. The V call is TRBV6-2 or TRBV6-3, the J call TRBJ2-7; 9 nucleotides line up with TRBD1. Germline V gene sequence: CDR1 MNHEY, CDR2 SVGEGT. Losses at the gene ends were 6 bases for V and 5 bases for J; bases not matched to a gene: 11. The CDR3 has 15 residues. CDR3 region: CASRRTGTGINEQYF. CDR3 nucleotide sequence: TGTGCCAGCAGACGAACGGGGACAGGGATCAACGAGCAGTACTTC.

This clonotype was observed many times. CDR3 sequence reads: CASSHKPDTQYF. In DNA, the CDR3 is TGTGCCAGCAGCCATAAGCCAGATACGCAGTATTTT. This chain uses TRBV7-8 with TRBJ2-3; the D is unclear. V lost 5 bases and J lost 4, with 7 bases in between. Germline-derived CDR1 and CDR2 are SGHVS and FQNEAQ. CDR3 length: 12 residues.

This clonotype was seen many times. This chain joins TRBV4-1 and TRBJ2-4; tentatively, D is TRBD2 (6 bases). CDR1 MGHRA and CDR2 YSYEKL come from the germline V gene. V lost 1 base, J lost 8 bases, and 12 bases lay in between. The CDR3 consists of 14 residues. The CDR3 DNA follows: TGCGCCAGCAGCCAAGGGTGGGAGGCAGACATTCAGTACTTC. Protein: CASSQGWEADIQYF.

The sample holds many counts of this clonotype. V and J are TRBV5-6 and TRBJ1-1; D not resolved. Germline CDR1 SGHDT, CDR2 YYEEEE. The CDR3 sequence is 13 residues long. V was cut by 1 base and J by 2 bases, with 6 bases left in between. Here the CDR3 DNA reads TGTGCCAGCAGCTTGAGTTACAACACTGAAGCTTTCTTT. Its protein is CASSLSYNTEAFF.

This clonotype was found many times. The chain carries TRBV12-3 or TRBV12-4 and TRBJ1-2; TRBD1 might be the D (5 bases). Trimming shortened V by 6 bases and J by 4 bases, and 15 bases separated the two germline ends. This CDR3 contains 14 residues. CDR3 sequence: CASRFSGTGYGYTF. The CDR3 DNA reads as TGTGCCAGCAGGTTCTCAGGGACGGGCTATGGCTACACCTTC.

This clonotype was counted at least ten times. The chain recombines TRBV19 with TRBJ2-2; 10 bases match TRBD2. V lost 4 bases and J lost 6; bases outside the gene matches: 8. The CDR3 contains 16 residues. Germline V gives CDR1 LNHDA, CDR2 SQIVND (reference sequence). The CDR3 reads CASSNRAGGPPGELFF. In DNA form, the CDR3 reads TGTGCCAGTAGTAACCGAGCGGGAGGGCCCCCCGGGGAGCTGTTTTTT.

The table lists this clonotype with many counts. The chain employs TRBV28 and TRBJ2-3, with 9 bases identical to TRBD1. The germline V gene has CDR1 MDHEN and CDR2 SYDVKM. V gave up 4 bases and J gave up 4 bases; unmatched junction bases: 3. The CDR3 consists of 14 residues. The CDR3 sequence: CASSSGQGPDTQYF. The CDR3 DNA reads as TGTGCCAGCAGTTCGGGACAGGGCCCAGATACGCAGTATTTT. The full variable domain, completed using reference TRBV28 and TRBJ2-3, is DVKVTQSSRYLVKRTGEKVFLECVQDMDHENMFWYRQDPGLGLRLIYFSYDVKMKEKGDIPEGYSVSREKKERFSLILESASTNQTSMYLCASSSGQGPDTQYFGPGTRLTVL.

This clonotype was detected many times. V is TRBV19 and J is TRBJ1-5; D call uncertain. The V end was cut by 5 bases, the J end by 11 bases, with 13 bases between. Per germline, CDR1 LNHDA and CDR2 SQIVND (reference sequence). The CDR3 has 12 amino acids. CDR3 sequence: CASSDRPGAQHF. CDR3 sequence (DNA): TGTGCCAGTAGTGATCGGCCCGGGGCCCAGCATTTT.

Many counts were recorded for this clonotype. The rearrangement links TRBV27 to TRBJ1-4, with D possibly being TRBD1 (5 bases). This CDR3 is built from 14 residues. Germline loops: CDR1 MNHEY, CDR2 SMNVEV (reference sequence). Trimming cost V 4 bases and J 5 bases, with 11 bases left between them. The CDR3: CASSSYDRNEKLFF. The CDR3 DNA is TGTGCCAGCAGTTCCTACGACAGAAATGAAAAACTGTTTTTT.

Ten or more counts support this clonotype. The rearrangement joins TRBV7-9 to TRBJ2-1; D is ambiguous. Trimming removed 2 bases from V and 8 bases from J, with 4 bases in between. Germline assignment: CDR1 SEHNR and CDR2 FQNEAQ (reference sequence). The CDR3 has 11 amino acids. CDR3 loop: CASSLQDEQFF. The DNA of the CDR3 is TGTGCCAGCAGCTTACAGGATGAGCAGTTCTTC.

The J gene is TRBJ2-1, the V gene TRBV10-3; 11 bases line up with TRBD2. CDR3 length: 14 residues. CDR1 is ENHRY and CDR2 is SYGVKD in the germline V gene. V trimming: 7 bases; J trimming: 4 bases; junction bases outside the gene matches: 3. The CDR3 DNA reads as TGTGCCATCATGGGACTAGCGGAGTACAATGAGCAGTTCTTC. Its translation: CAIMGLAEYNEQFF.

This clonotype is judged medium-sized (0.01 to 0.1%). V and J are TRBV28 and TRBJ2-7, with D hard to call. The CDR3 contains 13 residues. The germline gives CDR1 MDHEN, CDR2 SYDVKM. V was cut by 2 bases and J by 0 bases, with 5 bases left in between. The CDR3 spells CASSLGFSYEQYF. The CDR3 region has the DNA TGTGCCAGCAGTTTAGGCTTCTCCTACGAGCAGTACTTC.

This clonotype came up many times. The gene calls are TRBV18 and TRBJ1-4, with D tentatively TRBD1 (6 bases). CDR1 and CDR2 from the germline V gene are KGHSH and LQKENI. CDR3 length equals 13 residues. Trimming cost V 6 bases and J 5 bases, with 10 bases left between them. The CDR3 protein is CASSAGQNEKLFF. The CDR3 region has the DNA TGTGCCAGCTCGGCCGGACAGAATGAAAAACTGTTTTTT.

Ten or more counts support this clonotype. The V gene is TRBV2, the J gene TRBJ2-2; D unclear. V lost 6 bases to trimming and J lost 0 bases, with 14 bases between them. The germline CDR1 and CDR2 sequences are SNHLY and FYNNEI. The CDR3 is 16 amino acids. CDR3 bases: TGTGCCAGCAGGAACTTTTGGGGATCGAACACCGGGGAGCTGTTTTTT. Amino acids: CASRNFWGSNTGELFF.

This clonotype came up many times. The chain joins TRBV6-5 to TRBJ2-3, with D uncertain. Germline V gene data show CDR1 as MNHEY and CDR2 as SVGAGI. Trimming cost V 3 bases and J 0 bases, with 10 bases left between them. The CDR3 consists of 15 residues. CDR3 in DNA: TGTGCCAGCAGTTATGGCGGATCTAGCACAGATACGCAGTATTTT. This encodes CASSYGGSSTDTQYF.

This clonotype was counted ten times or more. This chain connects TRBV29-1 to TRBJ2-2; 10 nucleotides agree with TRBD2. Losses at the gene ends were 1 base for V and 7 bases for J; bases not matched to a gene: 6. The CDR3 is 15 residues long. Germline-derived CDR1 and CDR2 are SQVTM and ANQGSEA. The DNA of the CDR3 is TGCAGCGTTGAAGCTCTAGCGGGGGTTGGCGGGGAGCTGTTTTTT. Protein: CSVEALAGVGGELFF.

This clonotype has ten or more counts. The chain couples TRBV6-2 or TRBV6-3 to TRBJ2-7, with 11 bases identical to TRBD2. The junction had 9 bases not matched to a gene; V was cut back by 4 bases and J by 7 bases. Germline assignment: CDR1 MNHEY and CDR2 SVGEGT. The CDR3 runs to 15 residues. The CDR3 coding sequence is TGTGCCAGCAGTTTCCAACTAGCGGGAGTGGGGGAGCAGTACTTC. Its translation is CASSFQLAGVGEQYF.

This clonotype was seen at least ten times. This chain links TRBV20-1 with TRBJ2-1, with TRBD1 matching over 10 bases. Germline CDR1 is DFQATT and CDR2 is SNEGSKA (reference sequence). The CDR3 totals 15 residues. V shed 3 bases and J 4 bases; nucleotides not matched to a gene: 6. The CDR3 here is CSARTGGARYNEQFF. As DNA, the CDR3 is TGCAGTGCTAGGACAGGGGGCGCGAGATACAATGAGCAGTTCTTC.